The entry below gives a single TCR beta chain sequence along with its context. Its binding antigen is unknown. Base qualities are missing; no much larger clone stands one base away. To prepare the library, 5' RACE was applied. Instrument used: NextSeq 500. To correct for sequencing error and PCR bias, the TCR library protocol tagged individual cDNA molecules with unique molecular identifiers. Sequencing covered both TCR alpha and beta chains, and within each sample the abundances of alpha and beta sequences were tightly co-correlated. In the original analysis: Decombinator V4 was used to perform V gene, J gene and CDR3 annotation of TCR sequences. TCRs were defined as expanded if a significant change between any two time points was detected under a Poisson model with p below 0.0001. TCR abundances were normalised to the total number of TCRs sequenced per sample and expressed as counts per million. TRAV1-2 paired with TRAJ12, TRAJ20 or TRAJ33 defined MAIT TCRs, while TRAV10 paired with TRAJ18 defined iNKT TCRs. VDJdb, accessed on 1 November 2021, was searched for TCRs annotated for CMV, EBV and SARS-CoV-2, and TCRs annotated for more than one antigen were excluded. TCRdb took the public reads, trimmed them with fastp at Q25, ran MiXCR for clone calling and kept in-frame beta chains. Here each entry gathers all rows of one CDR3 protein and keeps the most common genes and DNA. The V and J calls follow TCRdb's processing rather than the paper's. For this sample there are roughly 27,000 distinct CDR3 sequences; around 4% appear just once. The top ten clonotypes cover nearly 4.5% of the sample.

This sample stems from a study of early T cells in non-severe SARS-CoV-2 infection (dated by TCRdb to the early 2020s). As for the study more broadly: Bulk RNA from unsorted whole blood was used for TCR sequencing, so alpha and beta chains could not be paired.

Paper-wide results and their limitations: VDJdb matching was skewed toward anti-spike CD8 responses and likely underestimated virus-specific expansions by missing private and CD4 specificities.

CDR1 SQVTM and CDR2 ANQGSEA were looked up in the germline V gene. V drops 4 bases and J drops 5 bases, leaving 11 bases in between. The CDR3 holds 12 amino acids from the cysteine to the phenylalanine. The DNA shown is the 36-base CDR3, in frame from base 1. This was a case-control study nested in a cohort of healthcare workers in London, UK, who had nasopharyngeal swab PCR tests and blood samples taken every week. Healthcare workers were recruited during the week of the UK lockdown, between 23 and 31 March 2020, and followed weekly for up to about 15 weeks. This receptor was identified in an adult who was a healthcare worker with PCR-confirmed SARS-CoV-2 infection or an uninfected control (not recorded which). The specimen sequenced was whole blood. Here the chain combines TRBV29-1 and TRBJ1-2; the D gene assignment is ambiguous. The CDR3 has the sequence CSVVWPPYGYTF. The DNA sequence is given as TGCAGCGTTGTATGGCCCCCTTATGGCTACACCTTC.